This T cell receptor (beta chain) was retrieved from a study of T cell responses to AZD1222 COVID-19 vaccine. Study-level background: Second-dose intervals near 4 or 12 weeks were combined.

Sequencing was performed with immunoSEQ multiplex PCR; in TCRdb, only in-frame clones are kept and a portion is missing. Of around 100,000 clones listed, 89% are singletons. The length of the CDR3 is 15 residues. The V gene's germline CDR1 is WNHNN and CDR2 SYGVQD (reference sequence). V gave up 6 bases and J gave up 2 bases; unmatched junction bases: 6. The chain has TRBV10-1 and TRBJ2-3; 9 bases fit TRBD1. The receptor comes from an adult in good health. Source: peripheral blood, taken on day 0 of AZD1222 vaccination. CDR3 nucleotide sequence: TGCGCCAGCAGCACCGGGACAGGGTTCACAGATACGCAGTATTTT. This translates into CASSTGTGFTDTQYF.